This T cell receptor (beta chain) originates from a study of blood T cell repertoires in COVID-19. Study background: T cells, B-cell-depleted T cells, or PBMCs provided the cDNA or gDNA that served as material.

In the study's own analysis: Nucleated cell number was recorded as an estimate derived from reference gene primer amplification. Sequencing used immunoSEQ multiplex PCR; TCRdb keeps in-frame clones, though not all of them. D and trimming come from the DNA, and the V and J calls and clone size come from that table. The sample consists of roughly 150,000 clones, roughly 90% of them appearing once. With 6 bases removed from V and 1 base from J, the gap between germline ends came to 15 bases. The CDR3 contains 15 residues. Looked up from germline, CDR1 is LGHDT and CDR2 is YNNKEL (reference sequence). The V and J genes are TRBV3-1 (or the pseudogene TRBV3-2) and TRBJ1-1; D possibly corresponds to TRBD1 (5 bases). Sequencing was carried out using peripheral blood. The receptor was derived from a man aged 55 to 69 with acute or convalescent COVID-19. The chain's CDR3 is CASRPRSGGNTEAFF. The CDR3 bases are TGTGCCAGCAGACCCCGTAGCGGGGGGAACACTGAAGCTTTCTTT.